This TCR beta chain derives from a study of blood T cell repertoires in COVID-19 (dated by TCRdb to the early 2020s). For the study in its entirety: Samples covering the acute and convalescent phases of COVID-19 were provided by collaborators in the United States, Italy and Spain. The sample metadata nearly always contained a de-identified subject ID, COVID-19 status, age in years and sex. Deeply sampled blood TCRbeta repertoires from subjects exposed to, actively infected with, or recovered from COVID-19 were included in the dataset. The samples were drawn from two sources: the first 160 participants of the ongoing ImmuneRACE study, and over 950 subjects contributed by 6 global collaborators. The material from the prospective study consisted of cDNA or gDNA derived from T cells, B-cell-depleted T cells, or PBMCs. A freely available public database, intended as a resource for researchers studying the immune response to SARS-CoV-2, is where the repertoires were released. Where HLA class I and class II types were available, the types were taken from metadata supplied by the sample provider, not from assay-based typing. General conclusions and limits of the study: The amount of clinical and demographic metadata varied by source and participant and was provided uncurated.

TCRbeta CDR3 regions were amplified from genomic DNA by means of the immunoSEQ Assay, a bias-controlled multiplex PCR. The paper's processing steps were these. Within the assay, amplification of reference gene primers was used to estimate how many nucleated cells each sample contained. Sequence reads were collapsed and filtered to measure the absolute abundance of every unique TCRbeta CDR3 rearrangement. For each sample, productive Simpson clonality was calculated as the square root of Simpson's diversity index across productive rearrangements. Drawn from immuneACCESS, this table holds only the in-frame rearrangements with V and J called that TCRdb kept. Clones are partly lost; checked studies trace under half to an unresolved V gene and leave the rest unexplained. V and J calls and clone size follow that table, whereas D and trimming were derived from the DNA. This sample lists 150,000 or so clones; approximately 78% were detected once. Around 15% of the sample goes to the ten largest clones.

Turning to this clone: This clone's antigen is unknown. The record has no base qualities; no much larger clone is one base away.

The collaborating institutions used their own protocols to collect whole blood in K2EDTA tubes. Collaborator samples were shipped for TCRbeta analysis as frozen whole blood, isolated PBMCs, or DNA extracted from either sample type. Trimming takes 0 bases from V and 8 bases from J, and the germline ends sit 11 bases apart. The CDR3 has 15 amino acids, counting the end cysteine and phenylalanine. Of all the DNA, just the CDR3 is kept, 45 bases in frame from base 1. CDR1 and CDR2 are read off the germline V gene as MGHDK and SYGVNS. The receptor was derived from a human donor with acute or convalescent COVID-19. The donor label of this sample is uncertain. Sequenced material: peripheral blood. Rearrangement joined TRBV25-1 to TRBJ1-6; the D region possibly corresponds to TRBD1 (5 bases align). The sequenced DNA is TGTGCCAGCAGTGAATATGGCAGGGATTATTCACCCCTCCACTTT. Its protein product is CASSEYGRDYSPLHF.